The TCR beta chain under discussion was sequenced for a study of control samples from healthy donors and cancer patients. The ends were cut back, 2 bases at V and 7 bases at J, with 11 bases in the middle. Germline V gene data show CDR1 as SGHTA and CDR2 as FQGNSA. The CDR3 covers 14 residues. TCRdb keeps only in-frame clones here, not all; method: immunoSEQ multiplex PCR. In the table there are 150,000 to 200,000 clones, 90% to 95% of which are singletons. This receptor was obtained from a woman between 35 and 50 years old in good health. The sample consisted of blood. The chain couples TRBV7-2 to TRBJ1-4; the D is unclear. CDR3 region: CASSLLGRGEKLFF. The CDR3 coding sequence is TGTGCCAGCAGCTTATTGGGTCGAGGTGAAAAACTGTTTTTT.